The clone carrying this TCR beta chain was detected once. Antigen specificity is unknown. This sequence may be a read error, since a much larger clone differs from it by one base. This sample is part of a study of T cell repertoires in cytomegalovirus infection. TCRdb analysed the reads with MiXCR anew, one entry per CDR3 protein. Of tens of thousands of distinct CDR3 sequences listed, 20% are singletons. The sequencing input was PBMCs, sequenced either directly or after in vitro stimulation (not recorded which). The TCR was taken from a human donor in good health (CMV status not recorded). Some clones in this sample may be carry-over from other donors' samples.

The CDR3 nucleotides are TGTGCCAGCAGCGGGGGAGGGAATGAGCAGTTCTTC. As protein: CASSGGGNEQFF. This chain links TRBV7-2 with TRBJ2-1, with 7 nucleotides matching TRBD2. This CDR3 spans 12 amino acids. Germline loops: CDR1 SGHTA, CDR2 FQGNSA. V lost 5 bases, J lost 7 bases, and 2 bases stayed unmatched.